This T cell receptor beta chain is drawn from a study of T cells in Graves' hyperthyroidism and ophthalmopathy. This CDR3 has 12 amino acids. Trimming left V 3 bases short and J 2 bases short, with 8 bases between. Germline assignment: CDR1 SQVTM and CDR2 ANQGSEA. There are many counts of this clonotype. Its antigen is currently unknown. The study, taken as a whole, reports: Most clonotypes that expanded in the thyroid above 0.001 also showed up in blood.

Amplified regions were TCR beta CDR3 sequences from RNA transcripts. Initially, a first-round RT-PCR of the TCR CDR3 employed the HTBI primer set. Each CDR3 protein is one row after TCRdb ran MiXCR on the multiplex PCR reads. There are over 700,000 distinct CDR3 sequences in the sample; over 35% occur only once, and approximately 8.7% lies in the top ten. The V and J genes are TRBV29-1 and TRBJ2-7, with a possible D match to TRBD2 (5 bases). The sequencing sample was made of blood. This TCR came from a man aged 18 to 29 with Graves' hyperthyroidism. Here the CDR3 reads CSVEAGPYEQYF. The CDR3 DNA reads TGCAGCGTTGAGGCGGGTCCCTACGAGCAGTACTTC.